This T cell receptor beta chain was identified during a study of blood T cell repertoires in COVID-19. Clones were sequenced by immunoSEQ multiplex PCR, and TCRdb holds only the in-frame ones, with some missing. Among under 85,000 clones, around 83% were seen once, and the ten largest hold around 5%. Looked up from germline, CDR1 is MGHRA and CDR2 is YSYEKL. The CDR3 totals 16 residues. The J segment lost 1 base and the V segment lost 4 bases, leaving 2 bases of the junction unmatched. The sequence came from a man aged 45-60 years with active COVID-19. The rearrangement joins TRBV4-1 to TRBJ2-2, with TRBD2 matching over 11 bases. The sequenced sample consisted of peripheral blood. The CDR3 coding sequence is TGCGCCAGCAGCCGGGGACTAGCGGAGAACACCGGGGAGCTGTTTTTT. Protein product: CASSRGLAENTGELFF.